In this sample, the clone carrying this TCR beta chain turned up once. Antigen unknown. This sample was included in a study of PD-L1 blockade in urothelial cancer. Background on the study: Blood was evaluated 3 weeks (second dose) and 6 weeks after therapy began. General study findings and limits: Larger 3-week expansion of tumor-associated blood clones was seen in durable-benefit patients.

Spiking each PCR with synthetic TCR analog templates was performed. The table came from immunoSEQ multiplex PCR; TCRdb's copy has only in-frame clones and leaves some out. Found here are about 95,000 clones, 90% of them singletons; the top ten hold 1.5% to 2%. Time point in this sample: pretreatment peripheral blood. Sample contribution per patient ranged from 1 to 8, covering pretreatment and on-treatment. The V gene's germline CDR1 is SGHRS and CDR2 YFSETQ. The CDR3 consists of 11 residues. The V gene lost 7 bases and the J gene lost 0 bases, with 3 bases spanning the gap. This TCR came from a man aged 55 to 70 with urothelial cancer. The specimen comprised PBMCs, sampled around atezolizumab (anti-PD-L1) treatment. The chain has TRBV5-1 and TRBJ2-3, with D uncertain. CDR3 protein: CASRSTDTQYF. DNA of the CDR3: TGCGCCAGCCGTAGCACAGATACGCAGTATTTT.